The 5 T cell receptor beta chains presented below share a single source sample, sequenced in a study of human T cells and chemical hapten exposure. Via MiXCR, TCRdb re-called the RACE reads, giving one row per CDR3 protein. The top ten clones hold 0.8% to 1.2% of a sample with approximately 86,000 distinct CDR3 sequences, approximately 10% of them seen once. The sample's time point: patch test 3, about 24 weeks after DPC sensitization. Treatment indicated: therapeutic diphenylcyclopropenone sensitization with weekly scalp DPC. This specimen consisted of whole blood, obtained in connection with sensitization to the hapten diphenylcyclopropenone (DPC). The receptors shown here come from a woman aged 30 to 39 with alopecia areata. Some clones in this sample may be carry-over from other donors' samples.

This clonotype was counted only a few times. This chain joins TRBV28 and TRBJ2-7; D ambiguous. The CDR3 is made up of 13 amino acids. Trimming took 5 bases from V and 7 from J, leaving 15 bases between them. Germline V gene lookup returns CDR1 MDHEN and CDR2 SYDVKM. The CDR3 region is CASSILKDWEQYV. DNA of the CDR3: TGTGCCAGCAGTATCCTCAAAGACTGGGAGCAGTACGTC.

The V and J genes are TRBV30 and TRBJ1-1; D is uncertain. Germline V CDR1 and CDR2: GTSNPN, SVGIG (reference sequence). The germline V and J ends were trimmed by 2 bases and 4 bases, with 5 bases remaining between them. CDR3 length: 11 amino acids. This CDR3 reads CAWSPLTEAFF. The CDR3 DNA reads TGTGCCTGGAGTCCCCTCACTGAAGCTTTCTTT. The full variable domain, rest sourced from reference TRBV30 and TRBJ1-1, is SQTIHQWPATLVQPVGSPLSLECTVEGTSNPNLYWYRQAAGRGLQLLFYSVGIGQISSEVPQNLSASRPQDRQFILSSKKLLLSDSGFYLCAWSPLTEAFFGQGTRLTVV.

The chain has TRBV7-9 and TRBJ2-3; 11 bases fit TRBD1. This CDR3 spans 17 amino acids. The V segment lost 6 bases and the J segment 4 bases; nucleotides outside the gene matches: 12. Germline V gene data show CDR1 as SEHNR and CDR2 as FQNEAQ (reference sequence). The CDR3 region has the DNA TGTGCCAGCAGTCGCGGACAGGGGGCTTTTCTCGCAGATACGCAGTATTTT. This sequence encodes CASSRGQGAFLADTQYF.

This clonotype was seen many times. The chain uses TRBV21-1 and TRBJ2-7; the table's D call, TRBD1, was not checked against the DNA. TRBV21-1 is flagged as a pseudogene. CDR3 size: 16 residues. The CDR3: CASSKFEGTQTYEQYF. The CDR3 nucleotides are TGTGCCAGCAGCAAATTCGAAGGGACACAGACCTACGAGCAGTACTTC.

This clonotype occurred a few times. The CDR3 reads CASSPYSGGTRDTQYF. For the CDR3, the DNA is TGTGCCAGCTCACCATATTCTGGCGGAACGCGGGATACGCAGTATTTT. The chain combines TRBV18 with TRBJ2-3, with unresolved D. V lost 2 bases, J lost 6 bases, and 18 bases lay in between. The CDR3 runs 16 residues. Germline V CDR1 and CDR2: KGHSH, LQKENI.